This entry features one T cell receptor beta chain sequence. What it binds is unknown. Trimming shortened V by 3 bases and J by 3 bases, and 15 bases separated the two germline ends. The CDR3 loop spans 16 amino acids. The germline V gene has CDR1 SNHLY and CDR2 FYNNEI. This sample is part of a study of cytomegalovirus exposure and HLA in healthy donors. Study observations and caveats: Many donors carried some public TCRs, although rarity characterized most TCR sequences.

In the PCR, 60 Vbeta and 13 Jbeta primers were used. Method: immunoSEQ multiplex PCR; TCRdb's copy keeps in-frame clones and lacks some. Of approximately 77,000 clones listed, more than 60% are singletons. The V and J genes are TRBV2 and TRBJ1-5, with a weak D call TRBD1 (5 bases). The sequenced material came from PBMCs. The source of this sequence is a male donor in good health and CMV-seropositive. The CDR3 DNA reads TGTGCCAGCAGTGAGGGTCTGCAGGGTAACAATCAGCCCCAGCATTTT. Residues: CASSEGLQGNNQPQHF.